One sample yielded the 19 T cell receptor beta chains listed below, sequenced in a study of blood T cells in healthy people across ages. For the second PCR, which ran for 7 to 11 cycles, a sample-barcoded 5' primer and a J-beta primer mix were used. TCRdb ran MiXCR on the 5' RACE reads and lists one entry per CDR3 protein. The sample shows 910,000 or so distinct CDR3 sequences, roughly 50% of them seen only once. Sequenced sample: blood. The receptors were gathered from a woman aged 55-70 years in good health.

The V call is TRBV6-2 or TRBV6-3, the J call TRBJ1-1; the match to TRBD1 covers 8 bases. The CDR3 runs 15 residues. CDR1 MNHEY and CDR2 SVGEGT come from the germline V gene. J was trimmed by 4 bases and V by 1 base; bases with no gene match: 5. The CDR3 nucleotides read TGTGCCAGCAGTTACTGGACAGGGTTGAGCACTGAAGCTTTCTTT. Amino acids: CASSYWTGLSTEAFF.

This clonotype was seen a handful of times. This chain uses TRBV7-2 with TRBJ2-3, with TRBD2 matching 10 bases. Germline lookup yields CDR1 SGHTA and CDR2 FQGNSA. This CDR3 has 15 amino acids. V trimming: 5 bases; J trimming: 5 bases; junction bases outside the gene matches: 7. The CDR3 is CASSPSGRAGDTQYF. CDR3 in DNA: TGTGCCAGCAGCCCAAGCGGGAGGGCGGGAGATACGCAGTATTTT.

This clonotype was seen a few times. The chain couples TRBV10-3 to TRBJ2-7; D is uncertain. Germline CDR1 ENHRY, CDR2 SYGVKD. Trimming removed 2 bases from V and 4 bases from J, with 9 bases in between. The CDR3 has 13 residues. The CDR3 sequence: CAISEGQRYEQYF. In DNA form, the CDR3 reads TGTGCCATCAGTGAGGGGCAAAGGTACGAGCAGTACTTC.

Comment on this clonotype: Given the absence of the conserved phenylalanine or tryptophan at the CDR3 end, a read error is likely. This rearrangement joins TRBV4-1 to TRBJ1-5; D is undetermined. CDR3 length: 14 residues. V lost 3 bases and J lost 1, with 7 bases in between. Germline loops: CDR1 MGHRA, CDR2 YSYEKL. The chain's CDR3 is CASSHTMSNQPQHV. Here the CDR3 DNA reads TGCGCCAGCAGCCATACAATGAGCAATCAGCCCCAGCATGTT.

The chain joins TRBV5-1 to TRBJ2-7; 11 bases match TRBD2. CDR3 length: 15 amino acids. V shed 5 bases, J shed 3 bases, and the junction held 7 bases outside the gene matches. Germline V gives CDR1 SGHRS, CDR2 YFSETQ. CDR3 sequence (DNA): TGCGCCAGCAGTCCGAGGGGGACTAGCGGCTACGAGCAGTACTTC. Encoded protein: CASSPRGTSGYEQYF.

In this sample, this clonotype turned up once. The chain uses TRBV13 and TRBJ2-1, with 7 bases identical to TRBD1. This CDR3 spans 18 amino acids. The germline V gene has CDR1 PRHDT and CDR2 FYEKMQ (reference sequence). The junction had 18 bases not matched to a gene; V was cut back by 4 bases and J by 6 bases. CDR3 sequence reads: CASSSQQGFSSRTNEQFF. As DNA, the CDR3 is TGTGCCAGCAGCTCCCAACAGGGGTTCTCATCTAGGACCAATGAGCAGTTCTTC.

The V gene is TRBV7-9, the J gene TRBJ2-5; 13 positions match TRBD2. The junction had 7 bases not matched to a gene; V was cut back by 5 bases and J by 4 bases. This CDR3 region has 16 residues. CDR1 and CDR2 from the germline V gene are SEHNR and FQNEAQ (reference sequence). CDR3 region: CASSLGLAGVVETQYF. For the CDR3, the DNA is TGTGCCAGCAGCCTCGGACTAGCGGGAGTGGTAGAGACCCAGTACTTC.

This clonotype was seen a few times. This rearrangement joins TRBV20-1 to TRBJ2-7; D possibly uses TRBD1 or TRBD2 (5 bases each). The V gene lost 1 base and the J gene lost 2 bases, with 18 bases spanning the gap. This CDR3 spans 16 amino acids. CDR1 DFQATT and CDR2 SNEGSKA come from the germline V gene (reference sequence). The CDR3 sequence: CSARARGWGIPYEQYF. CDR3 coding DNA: TGCAGTGCTAGAGCGAGAGGATGGGGGATCCCCTACGAGCAGTACTTC.

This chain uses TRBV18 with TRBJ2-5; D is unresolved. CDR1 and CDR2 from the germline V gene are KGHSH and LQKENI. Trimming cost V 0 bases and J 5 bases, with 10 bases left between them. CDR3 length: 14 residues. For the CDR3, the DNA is TGTGCCAGCTCACCACCGCCGGTAGGGGAGACCCAGTACTTC. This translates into CASSPPPVGETQYF.

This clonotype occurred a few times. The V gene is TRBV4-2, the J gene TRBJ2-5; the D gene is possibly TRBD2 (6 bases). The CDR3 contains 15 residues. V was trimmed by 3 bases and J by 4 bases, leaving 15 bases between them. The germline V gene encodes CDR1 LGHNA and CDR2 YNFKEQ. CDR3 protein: CASSQEGRGAETQYF. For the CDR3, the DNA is TGTGCCAGCAGCCAGGAAGGGCGGGGCGCAGAGACCCAGTACTTC.

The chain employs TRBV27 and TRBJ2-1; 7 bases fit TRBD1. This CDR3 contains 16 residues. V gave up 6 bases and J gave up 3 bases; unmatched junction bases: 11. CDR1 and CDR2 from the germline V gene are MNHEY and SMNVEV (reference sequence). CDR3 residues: CASSHRQNRGYNEQFF. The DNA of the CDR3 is TGTGCCAGCAGCCACCGACAGAACAGGGGCTACAATGAGCAGTTCTTC.

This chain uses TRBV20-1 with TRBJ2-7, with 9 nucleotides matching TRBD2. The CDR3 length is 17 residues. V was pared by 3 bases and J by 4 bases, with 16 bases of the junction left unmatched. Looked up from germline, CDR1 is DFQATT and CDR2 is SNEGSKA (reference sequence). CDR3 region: CSARGLAGQWGFYEQYF. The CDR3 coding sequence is TGCAGTGCTAGGGGCCTAGCGGGACAATGGGGCTTTTACGAGCAGTACTTC.

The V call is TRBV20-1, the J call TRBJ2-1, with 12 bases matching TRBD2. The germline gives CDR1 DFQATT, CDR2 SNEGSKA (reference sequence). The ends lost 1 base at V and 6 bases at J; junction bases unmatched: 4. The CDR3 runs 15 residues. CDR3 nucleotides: TGCAGTGCTAGAGGTGCTAGCGGGAGGGCCAATGAGCAGTTCTTC. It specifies CSARGASGRANEQFF.

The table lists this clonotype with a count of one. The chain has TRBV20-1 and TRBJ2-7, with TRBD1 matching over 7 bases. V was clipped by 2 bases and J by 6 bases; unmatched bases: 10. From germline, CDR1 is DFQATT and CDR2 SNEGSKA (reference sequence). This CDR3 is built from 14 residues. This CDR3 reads CSARSLRQGGEQYF. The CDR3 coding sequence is TGCAGTGCTAGATCGCTACGACAGGGCGGCGAGCAGTACTTC.

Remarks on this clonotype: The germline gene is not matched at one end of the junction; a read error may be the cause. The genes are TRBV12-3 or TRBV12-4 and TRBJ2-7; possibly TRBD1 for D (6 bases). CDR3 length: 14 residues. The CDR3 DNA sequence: TGTGCCGGCAGTTTAACGGACAGATACTACGAGCAGTACTTC. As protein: CAGSLTDRYYEQYF.

CDR3 sequence (DNA): TGCAGTGCTAGAGACCGTAATAGCAATCAGCCCCAGCATTTT. Translating gives CSARDRNSNQPQHF. The V and J genes are TRBV20-1 and TRBJ1-5; D unresolved. Germline V lookup: CDR1 DFQATT, CDR2 SNEGSKA (reference sequence). V lost 0 bases to trimming and J lost 0 bases, with 6 bases between them. The CDR3 is 14 residues long.

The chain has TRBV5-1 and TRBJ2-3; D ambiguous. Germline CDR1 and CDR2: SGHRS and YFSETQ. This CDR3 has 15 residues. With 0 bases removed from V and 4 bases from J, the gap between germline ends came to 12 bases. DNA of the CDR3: TGCGCCAGCAGCTTGGCCGAACTCCTTGCAGATACGCAGTATTTT. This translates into CASSLAELLADTQYF.

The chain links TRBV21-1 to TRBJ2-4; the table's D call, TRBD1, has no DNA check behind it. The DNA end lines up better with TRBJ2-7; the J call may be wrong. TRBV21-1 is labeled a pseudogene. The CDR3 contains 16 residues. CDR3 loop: CASTPGGAIRYYEQYF. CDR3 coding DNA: TGTGCCAGCACCCCTGGGGGTGCCATACGGTACTACGAGCAGTACTTC.

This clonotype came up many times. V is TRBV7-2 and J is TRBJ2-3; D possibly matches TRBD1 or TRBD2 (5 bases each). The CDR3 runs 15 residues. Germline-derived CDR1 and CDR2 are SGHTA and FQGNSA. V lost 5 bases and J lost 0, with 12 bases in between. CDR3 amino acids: CASSQGRSSTDTQYF. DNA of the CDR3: TGTGCCAGCAGCCAGGGACGGTCTAGCACAGATACGCAGTATTTT.